This record concerns one TCR beta chain sequence. The antigen remains unidentified. The data were taken from a study of shared clonotypes between healthy human individuals. Study-level results: Estimated richness was generally greater in naive than memory subsets.

Method: immunoSEQ multiplex PCR; TCRdb's copy keeps in-frame clones and lacks some. The repertoire holds about 2 million clones, with about 95% as singletons. Only Caucasian adults living in Nashville, Tennessee served as donors. Memory CD4+ cells were the fraction left after CD45RA+ naive selection. The material sequenced was naive CD4+ T cells sorted from blood. Subset of the sample: CD45RA+ positively selected. The receptor's source is a man aged 18 to 29 in good health.

The DNA of the CDR3 is TGTGCCAGCACCCCGACAGGCACCTACGAGCAGTACTTC. This gives the protein CASTPTGTYEQYF. This rearrangement joins TRBV11-2 to TRBJ2-7, with D tentatively TRBD1 (6 bases). Deletions cut 7 bases from V and 2 bases from J, with 12 bases between. Germline CDR1 is SGHAT and CDR2 is FQNNGV. The CDR3 loop spans 13 amino acids. Complete variable domain (other parts from reference TRBV11-2 and TRBJ2-7): EAGVAQSPRYKIIEKRQSVAFWCNPISGHATLYWYQQILGQGPKLLIQFQNNGVVDDSQLPKDRFSAERLKGVDSTLKIQPAKLEDSAVYLCASTPTGTYEQYFGPGTRLTVT.